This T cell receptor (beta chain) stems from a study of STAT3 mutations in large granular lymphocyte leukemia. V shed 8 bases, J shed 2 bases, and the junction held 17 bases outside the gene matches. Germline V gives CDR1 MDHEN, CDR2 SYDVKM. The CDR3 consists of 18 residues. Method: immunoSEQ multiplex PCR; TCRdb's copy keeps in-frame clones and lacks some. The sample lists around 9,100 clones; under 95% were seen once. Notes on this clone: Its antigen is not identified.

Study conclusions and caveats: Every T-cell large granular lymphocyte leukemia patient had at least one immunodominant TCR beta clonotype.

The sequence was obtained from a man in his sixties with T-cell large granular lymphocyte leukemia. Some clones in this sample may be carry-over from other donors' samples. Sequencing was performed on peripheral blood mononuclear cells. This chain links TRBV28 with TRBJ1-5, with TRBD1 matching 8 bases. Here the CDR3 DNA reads TGTGCCAGCTCCCTGGGGACAGGCGGGATATTAGGCAATCAGCCCCAGCATTTT. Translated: CASSLGTGGILGNQPQHF.